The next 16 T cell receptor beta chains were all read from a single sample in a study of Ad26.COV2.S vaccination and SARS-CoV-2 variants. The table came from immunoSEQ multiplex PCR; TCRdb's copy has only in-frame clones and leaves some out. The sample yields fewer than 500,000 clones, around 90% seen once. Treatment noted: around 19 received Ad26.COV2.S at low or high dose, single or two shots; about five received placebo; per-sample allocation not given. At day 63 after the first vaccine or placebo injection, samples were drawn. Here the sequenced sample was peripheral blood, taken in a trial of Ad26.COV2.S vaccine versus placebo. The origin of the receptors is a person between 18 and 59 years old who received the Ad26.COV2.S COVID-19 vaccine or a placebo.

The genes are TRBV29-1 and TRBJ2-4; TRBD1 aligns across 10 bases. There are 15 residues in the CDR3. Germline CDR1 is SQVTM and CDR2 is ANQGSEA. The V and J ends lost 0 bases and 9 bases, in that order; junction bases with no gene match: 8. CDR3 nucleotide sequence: TGCAGCGTTGAAGACTTCGGACAGGGGGATGGCATTCAGTACTTC. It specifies CSVEDFGQGDGIQYF.

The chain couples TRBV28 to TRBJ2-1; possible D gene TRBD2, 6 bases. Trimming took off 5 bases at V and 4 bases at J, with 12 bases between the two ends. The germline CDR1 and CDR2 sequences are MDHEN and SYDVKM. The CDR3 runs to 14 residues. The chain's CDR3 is CASSRGTAYNEQFF. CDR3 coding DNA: TGTGCCAGCAGTCGGGGGACGGCATACAATGAGCAGTTCTTC.

For the CDR3, the DNA is TGTGCCAGCAGCCCGACAGGGTCGAATGAGCAGTTCTTC. Translated: CASSPTGSNEQFF. The J gene is TRBJ2-1, the V gene TRBV3-1 (or the pseudogene TRBV3-2); 7 bases are shared with TRBD1. CDR3 length: 13 amino acids. In germline, CDR1 is LGHDT, CDR2 YNNKEL (reference sequence). J lost 7 bases, V lost 4 bases, and 4 bases had no gene match.

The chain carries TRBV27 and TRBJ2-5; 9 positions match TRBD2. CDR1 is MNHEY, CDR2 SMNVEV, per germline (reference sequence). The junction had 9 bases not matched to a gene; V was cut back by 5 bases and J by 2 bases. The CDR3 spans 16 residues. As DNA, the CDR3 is TGTGCCAGCAGTCCCTTGGGACTAGCCCGACAAGAGACCCAGTACTTC. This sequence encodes CASSPLGLARQETQYF.

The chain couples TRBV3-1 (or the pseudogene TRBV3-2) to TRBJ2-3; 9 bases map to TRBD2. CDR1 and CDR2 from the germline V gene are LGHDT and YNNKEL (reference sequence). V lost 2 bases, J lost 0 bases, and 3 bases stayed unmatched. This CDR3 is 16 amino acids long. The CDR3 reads CASSQNLAGSTDTQYF. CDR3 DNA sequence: TGTGCCAGCAGCCAAAACCTAGCGGGAAGCACAGATACGCAGTATTTT.

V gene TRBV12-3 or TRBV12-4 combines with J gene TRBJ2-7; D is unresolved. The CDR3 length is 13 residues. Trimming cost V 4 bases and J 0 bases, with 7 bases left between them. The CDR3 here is CASSSLLSYEQYF. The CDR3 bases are TGTGCCAGCAGTTCTCTCCTCTCCTACGAGCAGTACTTC.

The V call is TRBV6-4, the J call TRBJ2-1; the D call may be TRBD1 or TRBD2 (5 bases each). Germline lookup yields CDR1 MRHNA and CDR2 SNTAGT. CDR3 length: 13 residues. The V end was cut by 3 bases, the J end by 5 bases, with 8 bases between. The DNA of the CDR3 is TGTGCCAGCAGTGAGGGACCTCACAATGAGCAGTTCTTC. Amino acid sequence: CASSEGPHNEQFF.

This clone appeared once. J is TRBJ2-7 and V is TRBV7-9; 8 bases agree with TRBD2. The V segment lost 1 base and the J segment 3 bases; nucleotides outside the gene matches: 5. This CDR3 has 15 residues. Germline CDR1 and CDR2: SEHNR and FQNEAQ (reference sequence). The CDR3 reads CASSLGAGAYYEQYF. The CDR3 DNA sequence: TGTGCCAGCAGCTTAGGAGCGGGAGCCTACTACGAGCAGTACTTC.

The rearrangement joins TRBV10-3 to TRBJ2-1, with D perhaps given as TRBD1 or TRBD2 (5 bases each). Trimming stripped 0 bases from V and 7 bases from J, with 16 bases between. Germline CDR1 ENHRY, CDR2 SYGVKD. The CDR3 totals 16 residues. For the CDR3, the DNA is TGTGCCATCAGTGAGTCGATGGGACGGCCATTAAATGAGCAGTTCTTC. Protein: CAISESMGRPLNEQFF.

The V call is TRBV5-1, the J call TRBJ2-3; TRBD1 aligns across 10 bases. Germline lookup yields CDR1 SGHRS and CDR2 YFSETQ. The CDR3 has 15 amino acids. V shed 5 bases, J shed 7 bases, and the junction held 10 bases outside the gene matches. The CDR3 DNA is TGCGCCAGCAGGGAGGGACAGGGGTTAAGAAATACGCAGTATTTT. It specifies CASREGQGLRNTQYF.

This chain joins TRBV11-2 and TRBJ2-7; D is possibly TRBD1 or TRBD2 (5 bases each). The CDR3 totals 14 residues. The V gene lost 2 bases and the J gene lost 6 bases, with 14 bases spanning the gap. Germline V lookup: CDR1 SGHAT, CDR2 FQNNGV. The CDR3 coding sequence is TGTGCCAGCAGCTTACGGGTTCGGGGCGGCGAGCAGTACTTC. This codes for CASSLRVRGGEQYF.

Here the CDR3 DNA reads TGCGCCAGCAGCTTGGCAAGGACAGGGTCCTACGAGCAGTACTTC. As protein: CASSLARTGSYEQYF. The chain employs TRBV5-1 and TRBJ2-7; 8 nucleotides align to TRBD1. J was trimmed by 1 base and V by 0 bases; bases with no gene match: 3. The length of the CDR3 is 15 residues. Germline V gene lookup returns CDR1 SGHRS and CDR2 YFSETQ.

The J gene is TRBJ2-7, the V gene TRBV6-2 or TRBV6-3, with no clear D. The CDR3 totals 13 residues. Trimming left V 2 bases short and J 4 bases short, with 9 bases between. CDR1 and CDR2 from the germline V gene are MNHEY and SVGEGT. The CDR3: CASSYPSGYEQYF. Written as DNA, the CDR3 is TGTGCCAGCAGTTACCCCAGTGGATACGAGCAGTACTTC.

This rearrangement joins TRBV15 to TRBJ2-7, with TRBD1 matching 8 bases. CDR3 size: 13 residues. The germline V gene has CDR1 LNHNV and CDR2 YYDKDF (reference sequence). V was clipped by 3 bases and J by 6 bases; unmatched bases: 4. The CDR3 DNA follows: TGTGCCACCAGCAGGACAGGGGAACTCGAGCAGTACTTC. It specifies CATSRTGELEQYF.

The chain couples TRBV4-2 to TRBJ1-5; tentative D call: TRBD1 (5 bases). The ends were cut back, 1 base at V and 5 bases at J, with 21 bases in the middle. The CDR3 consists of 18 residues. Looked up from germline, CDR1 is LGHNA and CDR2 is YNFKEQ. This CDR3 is CASSQVGSRVKVYQPQHF. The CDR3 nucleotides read TGTGCCAGCAGCCAAGTTGGGAGCAGGGTGAAAGTCTATCAGCCCCAGCATTTT.

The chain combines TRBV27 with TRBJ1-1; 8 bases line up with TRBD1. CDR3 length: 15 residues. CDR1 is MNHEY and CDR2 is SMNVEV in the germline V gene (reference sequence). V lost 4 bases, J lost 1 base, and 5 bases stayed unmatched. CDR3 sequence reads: CASSYDRGPNTEAFF. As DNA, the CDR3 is TGTGCCAGCAGTTACGACAGGGGACCGAACACTGAAGCTTTCTTT.